A single T cell receptor (beta chain) is shown here with its context. Within its sample, this clonotype is medium-sized (0.01 to 0.1%). Its specific antigen is unknown. The input lacks base qualities; no much larger clone sits a single base away. This specimen's time point label, per the study, means: after trial treatment. The treatment or condition label on this specimen signifies: LDRT plus nivolumab, ipilimumab, low-dose cyclophosphamide and aspirin (RACIN trial). Donors were enrolled in RACIN, a single-arm phase I dose-escalation trial combining nivolumab, ipilimumab, aspirin, low-dose cyclophosphamide and low-dose radiotherapy. Eligible patients had advanced, TIL-negative solid tumors. This record comes from a study of low-dose radiotherapy and immunotherapy resistance in tumors (dated by TCRdb to the early 2020s). Broadly, across the study: In Cohort 1, each fraction delivered 0.5 Gy every 2 weeks, and the prescribed total PTV dose was 6.5 Gy. Aspirin 300 mg was taken orally once daily by patients for four cycles, starting on cycle 1 day 1. Cyclophosphamide 200 mg/m2 was administered intravenously every two weeks, one day before each radiation and immunotherapy administration. For Cohort 2, the dose was 1 Gy per fraction given every two weeks, adding up to 13 Gy in total across 26 weeks. No randomization into treatment groups was done for the people taking part in the trial. Eight patients were included in the translational analysis, namely three from the first dose cohort plus the first five from the second dose cohort. Nivolumab was administered intravenously as a 240 mg flat dose every two weeks, and ipilimumab was administered intravenously at 1 mg/kg every six weeks.

The V end loses 7 bases and the J end loses 6 bases, and a stretch of 15 bases separates them. The germline V gene encodes CDR1 MDHEN and CDR2 SYDVKM. From its cysteine to its phenylalanine, the CDR3 spans 14 amino acids. Of all the DNA, just the CDR3 is kept, 42 bases in frame from base 1. First-strand cDNA was synthesized using Superscript III and a set of TRAV- and TRBV-specific primers, so that both TCRalpha and TCRbeta chains were covered. TCRs were amplified with Phusion for 20 to 25 PCR cycles, with a constant-region primer paired with the adapter attached to the V primers. The isolated mRNA was amplified using the MessageAmp II aRNA Amplification Kit, with in vitro transcription performed for approximately 15 hours at 37 degrees C. The Dynabeads mRNA DIRECT Purification Kit was used to isolate the mRNA for TCR sequencing. Indexed Illumina adapters were added in a second approximately 25-cycle Phusion PCR, and the resulting products were purified with AMPure XP beads. An Illumina MiniSeq instrument was used to deep-sequence the TCRalpha and TCRbeta libraries. Per the source publication's procedure: Using custom Perl scripts, TCR sequences that encoded the same protein were pooled, out-of-frame sequences were dropped, and the abundance of each clonotype was calculated. Any TCR sequence backed by just one read was left out of the analysis. Repertoire metrics included Shannon entropy, Gini index, clonality, richness, and frequency of TCRs shared between repertoires. TCRdb reprocessing: public reads trimmed at Q25 with fastp, clones called with MiXCR, in-frame beta chains kept. Entries are consolidated by CDR3 protein sequence, retaining the most common genes and DNA. TCRdb's processing, not the study's, gives the V and J calls here. Within this sample are 39,000 or so distinct CDR3 sequences, with around 21% of them counted one time only. Of the sample, just under 9.5% is held by the ten largest clones.

Recombination connected TRBV28 to TRBJ2-2; possibly the D gene is TRBD2, per 5 matching bases. The sample in question was PBMCs, obtained after low-dose radiotherapy plus immunotherapy. This clonotype was obtained from a female donor with ovarian cancer. The CDR3: CASTGGVVAGELFF. The nucleotide sequence is given as TGTGCCAGCACCGGAGGAGTTGTTGCCGGGGAGCTGTTTTTT. Extended through the reference TRBV28 and TRBJ2-2 proteins, this CDR3 yields the full variable domain: DVKVTQSSRYLVKRTGEKVFLECVQDMDHENMFWYRQDPGLGLRLIYFSYDVKMKEKGDIPEGYSVSREKKERFSLILESASTNQTSMYLCASTGGVVAGELFFGEGSRLTVL.